This T cell receptor beta chain was captured in a study of cytomegalovirus exposure and HLA in healthy donors. Study-wide findings and caveats: As immune exposure information, only CMV serostatus was available. Another analysis was done later, and it associated around 17,000 TCR beta sequences with HLA alleles at 0.05 false discovery rate. Specific recognition of CMV antigens was confirmed in vitro for a few chains (all CMV-associated). Fewer N-insertions than the roughly 670-donor mean were reportedly shown by an Asian-associated ancestry cluster in a later analysis.

Points on this clone: The target antigen is unknown.

A multiplex PCR was run with 60 Vbeta primers and 13 Jbeta primers. Repertoires were generated with immunoSEQ multiplex PCR, while TCRdb's copy carries only in-frame clones and drops some. The sample holds over 150,000 clones, about 75% seen once. In germline, CDR1 is SGDLS, CDR2 YYNGEE. V was cut by 3 bases and J by 8 bases, with 8 bases left in between. The CDR3 has 12 residues. The TCR originated in a man younger than 35 in good health and CMV-seronegative. The sequenced material came from PBMCs. The chain recombines TRBV9 with TRBJ1-4; no firm D call. The CDR3 DNA follows: TGTGCCAGCAGCGAACACGGGGAAAAACTGTTTTTT. It is translated as CASSEHGEKLFF.